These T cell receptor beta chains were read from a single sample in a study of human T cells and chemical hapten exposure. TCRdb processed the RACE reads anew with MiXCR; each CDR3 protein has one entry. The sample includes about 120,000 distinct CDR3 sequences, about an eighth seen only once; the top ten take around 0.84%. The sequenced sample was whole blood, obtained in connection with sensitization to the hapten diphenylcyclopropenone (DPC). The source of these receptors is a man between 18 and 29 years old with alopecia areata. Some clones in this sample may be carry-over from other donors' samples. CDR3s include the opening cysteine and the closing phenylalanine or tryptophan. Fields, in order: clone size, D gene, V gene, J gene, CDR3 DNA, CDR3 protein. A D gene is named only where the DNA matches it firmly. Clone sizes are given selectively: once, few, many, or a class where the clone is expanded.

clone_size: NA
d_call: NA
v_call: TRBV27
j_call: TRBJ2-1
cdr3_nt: TGTGCCAGCAGTTTACCCCAGGGTAACAATGAGCAGTTCTTC
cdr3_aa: CASSLPQGNNEQFF

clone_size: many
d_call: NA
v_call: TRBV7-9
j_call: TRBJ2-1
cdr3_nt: TGTGCCAGCAGCTTAGAGGGAACCGGGAGCTCCTACAATGAGCAGTTCTTC
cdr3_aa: CASSLEGTGSSYNEQFF

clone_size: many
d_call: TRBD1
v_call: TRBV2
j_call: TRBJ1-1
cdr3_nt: TGTGCCAGCCGACCTCCGGGACAGGAAGCTTTCTTT
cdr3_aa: CASRPPGQEAFF

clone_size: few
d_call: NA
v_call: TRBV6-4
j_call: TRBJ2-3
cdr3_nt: TGTGCCAGCAGTGATATTGCCACAGATACGCAGTATTTT
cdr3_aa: CASSDIATDTQYF

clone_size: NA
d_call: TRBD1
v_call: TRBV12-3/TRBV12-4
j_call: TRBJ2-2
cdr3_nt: TGTGCCAGCAGTTTAGAAGCAGGGGGCGTCGGGAACACCGGGGAGCTGTTTTTT
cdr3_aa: CASSLEAGGVGNTGELFF

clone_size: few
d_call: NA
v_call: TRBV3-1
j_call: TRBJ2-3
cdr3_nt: TGTGCCAGCAGCCAAGATCGCACAGATACGCAGTATTTT
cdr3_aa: CASSQDRTDTQYF

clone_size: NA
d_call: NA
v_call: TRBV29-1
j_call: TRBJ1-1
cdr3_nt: TGCAGCGTTGGTCCACTCGGAGCTTTCTTT
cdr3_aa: CSVGPLGAFF

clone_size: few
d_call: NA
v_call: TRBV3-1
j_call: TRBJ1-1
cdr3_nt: TGTGCCAGCAGCCGACCCTCCACTGAAGCTTTCTTT
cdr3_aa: CASSRPSTEAFF

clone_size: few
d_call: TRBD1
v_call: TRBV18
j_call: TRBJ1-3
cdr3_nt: TGTGCCAGCTCACTGGGATCCGGGACAGGCTCTGGAAACACCATATATTTT
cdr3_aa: CASSLGSGTGSGNTIYF

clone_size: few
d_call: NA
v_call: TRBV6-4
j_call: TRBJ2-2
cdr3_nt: TGTGCCAGCAGTGACTCGTCGGGTAGCGGGGAGCTGTTTTTT
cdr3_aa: CASSDSSGSGELFF